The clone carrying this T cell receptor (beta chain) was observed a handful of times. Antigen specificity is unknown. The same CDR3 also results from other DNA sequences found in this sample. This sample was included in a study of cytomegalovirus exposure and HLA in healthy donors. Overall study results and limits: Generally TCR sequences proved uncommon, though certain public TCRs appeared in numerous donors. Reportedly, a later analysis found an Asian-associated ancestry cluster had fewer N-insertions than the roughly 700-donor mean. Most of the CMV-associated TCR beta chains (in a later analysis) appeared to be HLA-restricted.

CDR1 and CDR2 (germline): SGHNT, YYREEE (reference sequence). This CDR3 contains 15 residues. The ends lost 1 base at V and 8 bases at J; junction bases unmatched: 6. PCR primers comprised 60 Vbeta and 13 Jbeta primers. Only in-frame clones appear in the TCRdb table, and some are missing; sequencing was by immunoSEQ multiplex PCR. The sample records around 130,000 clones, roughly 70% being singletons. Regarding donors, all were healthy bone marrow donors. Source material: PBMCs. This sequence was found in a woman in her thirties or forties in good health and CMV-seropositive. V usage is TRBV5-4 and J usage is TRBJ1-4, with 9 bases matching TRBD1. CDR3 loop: CASSLYRTGEEKLFF. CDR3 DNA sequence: TGTGCCAGCAGCTTGTACCGGACAGGGGAAGAAAAACTGTTTTTT.